A single TCR beta chain is shown here with its context. Its target is unknown. Per germline, CDR1 SGHTA and CDR2 FQGNSA. The CDR3 extends over 14 amino acids. Losses at the gene ends were 4 bases for V and 9 bases for J; bases not matched to a gene: 8. This record comes from a study of glioma-infiltrating T cells. Amplification of TCR alpha and beta CDR3 regions from RNA used iRepertoire nested multiplex PCR. TCRdb independently ran MiXCR on the multiplex PCR reads; one entry per CDR3 protein. The table lists about 200,000 distinct CDR3 sequences, 30% to 40% of them singletons. General study results and limits: Tissue and blood shared very few CDR3 sequences.

The chain employs TRBV7-2 and TRBJ1-1, with 10 nucleotides matching TRBD1. The receptor was isolated from a human donor with low-grade glioma or glioblastoma, undergoing nonglioma brain surgery, or in good health (not recorded which). Sample: glioma tissue, nonneoplastic brain tissue, or PBMCs (not recorded which). CDR3 sequence: CASSSVPGQGKAFF. In DNA, the CDR3 is TGTGCCAGCAGCTCAGTCCCGGGACAGGGGAAAGCTTTCTTT.